This T cell receptor (beta chain) was captured in a study of graft-versus-host responses after intestinal transplantation (dated by TCRdb to about 2021). Notes on the research overall: The transplants that recipients received were multivisceral, liver-intestinal, or isolated intestinal. Every recipient was given anti-thymocyte globulin induction, followed by 2 to 3 years of maintenance tacrolimus and steroids. Graft-versus-host and host-versus-graft alloreactive T cell clones were tracked in the graft, circulation and bone marrow after intestinal transplantation using bulk TCR-beta CDR3 sequencing. To identify alloreactive clones, pre-transplant mixed lymphocyte reaction products were sequenced and compared with unstimulated pre-transplant donor and recipient T cells. The cohort enrolled 24 intestinal transplant recipients, one of whom was a retransplant, and a few patients without pretransplant specimens were excluded. Donor T cell macrochimerism was defined as a peak of at least 4% donor T cells among recipient peripheral blood mononuclear cells. Samples from a few later patients were sequenced in-house on an Illumina MiSeq with MiXCR processing rather than by the commercial service.

The time point label on this specimen signifies: cells obtained before transplantation from donor or recipient. CD3+CD4+ and CD3+CD8+ populations were FACS-sorted from unstimulated pre-transplant donor and recipient cells taken from spleen or lymph nodes. The receptor library was made with the immunoSEQ multiplex PCR assay. In most patients, genomic DNA was isolated using the Qiagen DNeasy Blood and Tissue Kit and sent frozen to Adaptive Biotechnologies for TCR sequencing. For most patients, high-throughput TCR-beta CDR3 sequencing of genomic DNA was performed by Adaptive Biotechnologies. In the source study's methods: TCR sequencing data were retrieved from Adaptive's ImmunoSEQ software for 15 to 20 patients, whereas a few other patients were processed with MiXCR and VDJtools. To correct CD4 versus CD8 sorting errors, sequences present in both subsets at a frequency ratio below 5:1 were removed. Because the origin of CDR3 nucleotide sequences shared between donor and recipient could not be assigned, those sequences were removed. Alloreactive clones required at least 2-fold expansion over unstimulated cells and minimum CFSE-low frequency of 0.002% (template counts) or 0.001% (read counts). Clones detected in sequenced pre-transplant spleen, lymph node, or MLR CFSE-low populations of the donor or recipient were defined as mappable. Cumulative frequency of alloreactive clones was calculated as a percentage of all sequences weighted by copy number. TCRdb limited this immuneACCESS table to in-frame rearrangements with V and J called. A share of clones is missing; checked studies link under half to unresolved V genes, and the rest is unexplained. From that table come the V and J calls and clone size; the DNA was used to work out D and trimming. This sample comprises approximately 100,000 clones, approximately 93% of them detected only once. Of the sample, 1.2% is held by the ten largest clones.

On this clone: The target of this receptor is not known. No much larger clone is present one base from it, and per-base qualities are unavailable.

From the germline V gene (reference sequence), CDR1 is SEHNR and CDR2 is FQNEAQ. From the cysteine through the phenylalanine, the CDR3 covers 14 amino acids. Left in the record is the CDR3 DNA by itself, 42 bases read in frame from the first base. Germline trimming amounts to 5 bases on V and 6 bases on J, with 9 as the count of junction bases outside the gene matches. Study-level results and caveats: The relatively low number and heterogeneity of intestinal transplant patients limited the conclusions. In the allografts of patients with donor T cell macrochimerism, GvH to HvG T cell clonal ratios were high. GvH clones were found in recipient bone marrow, and some of the GvH clones appeared earlier in ileal mucosa or blood, which is consistent with an intestinal mucosal origin. Early after transplant, peak levels of circulating GvH clones were found to be associated with declines in HvG clones.

The material was unstimulated CD8+ T cells sorted from spleen or lymph node cells, obtained before intestinal transplant. The rearranged chain carries TRBV7-9 and TRBJ1-1; 7 junctional bases match TRBD1. The TCR was taken from a human donor who received an intestinal transplant. The nucleotide sequence reads as follows: TGTGCCAGCAGCGGCGCGCGACAGGGACCTGAAGCTTTCTTT. Its protein reads: CASSGARQGPEAFF.